The rows below give T cell receptor beta chains drawn from one sample of a study of blood T cell repertoires in COVID-19. TCRdb's copy holds only in-frame clones and misses some; the assay was immunoSEQ multiplex PCR. The sample lists roughly 190,000 clones, around 90% seen once, with around a fifth in the top ten. Sequencing was done on a sample of peripheral blood. Receptors originate from a man aged 55-75 years with active or convalescent COVID-19. Both conserved end residues are part of each CDR3. The D gene is left open where the match is weak.

cdr3_aa d_call j_call v_call
CASTDRGTNEKLFF - TRBJ1-4 TRBV2
CASSPRGGSSYEQYF - TRBJ2-7 TRBV6-5
CASSVESNSYGYTF - TRBJ1-2 TRBV9
CASGLGRWETQYF - TRBJ2-5 TRBV12-5
CASSDYGEGYEQYF - TRBJ2-7 TRBV10-1
CAILQGYEQYF - TRBJ2-7 TRBV12-3/TRBV12-4
CASPHRGGQEAFF - TRBJ1-1 TRBV21-1
CASSGQGLHYGYTF - TRBJ1-2 TRBV2
CASCFGGGGITGELFF TRBD2 TRBJ2-2 TRBV11-3
CAILLVARQGRNSNQPQHF TRBD1 TRBJ1-5 TRBV10-3
CASSQTQTSGGQETQYF TRBD2 TRBJ2-5 TRBV4-2
CAWSSQLEKLFF - TRBJ1-4 TRBV30
CASKPFSGGTNLGSYNEQFF TRBD2 TRBJ2-1 TRBV19
CASSPLLTALTDTQYF - TRBJ2-3 TRBV19
CASSFLQGVPYEQYF TRBD1 TRBJ2-7 TRBV5-1
CASSGQSVNEQFF - TRBJ2-1 TRBV5-1